These 17 T cell receptor beta chains came from one sample sequenced in a study of T cells in Graves' hyperthyroidism and ophthalmopathy. RNA transcripts were the template for amplifying TCR beta CDR3 regions. The HTBI primer set served for first-round RT-PCR of the TCR CDR3. MiXCR, applied by TCRdb to the multiplex PCR reads, yields one record per CDR3 protein. The sample shows hundreds of thousands of distinct CDR3 sequences, 13% to 15% of them seen only once. Specimen: blood. These receptors came from a woman between 18 and 30 years old with Graves' hyperthyroidism.

This clonotype was observed many times. V usage is TRBV7-9 and J usage is TRBJ2-3, with D perhaps matching TRBD2 (6 bases). Deletions cut 5 bases from V and 2 bases from J, with 14 bases between. Looked up from germline, CDR1 is SEHNR and CDR2 is FQNEAQ (reference sequence). The CDR3 consists of 15 residues. The CDR3 DNA reads as TGTGCCAGCAGCCCCGGTGCTAGCGTCACAGATACGCAGTATTTT. Translation gives CASSPGASVTDTQYF.

The chain combines TRBV5-5 with TRBJ2-7; no reliable D call. Germline V gives CDR1 SGHKS, CDR2 YYEKEE (reference sequence). V was pared by 0 bases and J by 2 bases, with 12 bases between. This CDR3 has 15 amino acids. The CDR3 bases are TGTGCCAGCAGCTTGGGTACGGGCGTGACCTACGAGCAGTACTTC. Its protein product is CASSLGTGVTYEQYF.

At least ten counts were recorded for this clonotype. This chain joins TRBV11-1 and TRBJ2-3; no clear D. Trimming shortened V by 7 bases and J by 3 bases, and 5 bases separated the two germline ends. The germline CDR1 and CDR2 sequences are SGHAT and FQDESV (reference sequence). This CDR3 is 11 amino acids long. CDR3 in DNA: TGTGCCAGCAACGAGACAGATACGCAGTATTTT. Translated: CASNETDTQYF.

This clonotype occurred a few times. The chain couples TRBV25-1 to TRBJ2-7; 8 nucleotides align to TRBD2. The CDR3 loop spans 20 amino acids. In germline, CDR1 is MGHDK, CDR2 SYGVNS. The junction had 28 bases not matched to a gene; V was cut back by 6 bases and J by 6 bases. For the CDR3, the DNA is TGTGCCAGCAGCGCCCAGACGTATTTTGCGGAGGAGCGGGAGATAGGCGAGCAGTACTTC. Its protein is CASSAQTYFAEEREIGEQYF.

This chain joins TRBV27 and TRBJ1-2; a weak D match, TRBD1 (6 bases). V was clipped by 3 bases and J by 4 bases, with 21 bases between them. Per germline, CDR1 MNHEY and CDR2 SMNVEV (reference sequence). The CDR3 has 17 residues. The CDR3 region has the DNA TGTGCCAGCAGTTTGAGCCCTGGGGGGGCGGTCAGCTATGGCTACACCTTC. It encodes CASSLSPGGAVSYGYTF.

This clonotype showed up many times. The CDR3 DNA sequence: TGTGCCAGCAGTGATAGCAGTAGCAATCAGCCCCAGCATTTT. This translates into CASSDSSSNQPQHF. The chain carries TRBV2 and TRBJ1-5; D is unresolved. V lost 3 bases, J lost 0 bases, and 6 bases lay in between. The CDR3 consists of 14 residues. Per germline, CDR1 SNHLY and CDR2 FYNNEI. Filled out from reference TRBV2 and TRBJ1-5, the complete variable domain reads EPEVTQTPSHQVTQMGQEVILRCVPISNHLYFYWYRQILGQKVEFLVSFYNNEISEKSEIFDDQFSVERPDGSNFTLKIRSTKLEDSAMYFCASSDSSSNQPQHFGDGTRLSIL.

This clonotype came up many times. The rearrangement joins TRBV20-1 to TRBJ2-3; a possible D gene is TRBD2 (6 bases). The CDR3 sequence is 14 residues long. Germline loops: CDR1 DFQATT, CDR2 SNEGSKA (reference sequence). V gave up 1 base and J gave up 2 bases, with 10 bases separating them. The CDR3 here is CSARVRRDTDTQYF. The CDR3 DNA is TGCAGTGCTAGAGTCAGGAGGGACACAGATACGCAGTATTTT.

This clonotype was counted only a few times. This chain connects TRBV11-3 to TRBJ2-7; 9 bases match TRBD2. In germline, CDR1 is SGHNT, CDR2 YENEEA. With V trimmed by 5 bases and J by 3 bases, 11 bases remained unmatched. CDR3 length: 16 amino acids. CDR3 DNA: TGTGCCAGCAGCCCCGGGACTAGCCTGGCTTACTACGAGCAGTACTTC. It is translated as CASSPGTSLAYYEQYF.

This clonotype was seen repeatedly, ten times or more. This chain uses TRBV28 with TRBJ2-7; tentatively, D is TRBD2 (7 bases). This CDR3 is built from 15 residues. Trimming pared 5 bases from V and 3 bases from J, leaving 17 bases between. Germline assignment: CDR1 MDHEN and CDR2 SYDVKM. CDR3 protein: CASSHGGGGSYEQYF. CDR3 coding DNA: TGTGCCAGCAGTCATGGGGGAGGGGGAAGCTACGAGCAGTACTTC.

In its sample, this clonotype was seen a few times. The chain recombines TRBV15 with TRBJ2-1; D possibly uses TRBD1 or TRBD2 (6 bases each). CDR3 size: 15 residues. Germline V lookup: CDR1 LNHNV, CDR2 YYDKDF (reference sequence). The germline V and J ends were trimmed by 4 bases and 7 bases, with 17 bases remaining between them. The CDR3: CATSTRGGTGNEQFF. CDR3 coding DNA: TGTGCCACCAGCACCAGGGGCGGGACTGGGAATGAGCAGTTCTTC.

This clonotype was counted between two and nine times. The rearrangement uses TRBV20-1 and TRBJ2-7; 10 nucleotides match TRBD2. With 7 bases clipped from V and 2 bases from J, the junction kept 20 bases outside the gene matches. The germline V gene encodes CDR1 DFQATT and CDR2 SNEGSKA (reference sequence). This CDR3 is 18 amino acids long. The CDR3, as DNA: TGCAGTGTTCCGATGACTAGCGGGCATTTCGGCCGCCCCTACGAGCAGTACTTC. Translating it yields CSVPMTSGHFGRPYEQYF.

In this sample, this clonotype turned up a few times. This chain links TRBV9 with TRBJ2-1, with D perhaps being TRBD1 or TRBD2 (5 bases each). Germline CDR1 SGDLS, CDR2 YYNGEE. V was pared by 4 bases and J by 2 bases, with 13 bases between. This CDR3 is built from 15 residues. The CDR3 bases are TGTGCCAGCAGCATGGGACCGGAGGCCTACAATGAGCAGTTCTTC. As protein: CASSMGPEAYNEQFF.

This clonotype showed up just a few times. J is TRBJ1-2 and V is TRBV3-1, with D maybe TRBD1 (5 bases). Between the trimmed V and J ends, which lost 1 base and 7 bases, there was a span of 13 bases. CDR1 is LGHDT and CDR2 is YNNKEL in the germline V gene (reference sequence). The length of the CDR3 is 14 residues. CDR3 nucleotide sequence: TGTGCCAGCAGCCAAGTGCAGAAGGGGCCTGGCTACACCTTC. As protein: CASSQVQKGPGYTF.

This clonotype was recorded at least ten times. The chain combines TRBV7-3 with TRBJ2-1; tentatively, D is TRBD1 or TRBD2 (5 bases each). Germline CDR1 reads SGHTA; CDR2 reads FQGTGA. V lost 6 bases and J 6 bases, leaving 21 bases between the germline ends. The CDR3 loop spans 16 amino acids. CDR3 loop: CASSSLGGLRGNEQFF. The CDR3 DNA sequence: TGTGCCAGCAGTTCGCTTGGCGGACTGAGGGGCAATGAGCAGTTCTTC. The full variable domain, its missing parts supplied by reference TRBV7-3 and TRBJ2-1, is GAGVSQTPSNKVTEKGKYVELRCDPISGHTALYWYRQSLGQGPEFLIYFQGTGAADDSGLPNDRFFAVRPEGSVSTLKIQRTERGDSAVYLCASSSLGGLRGNEQFFGPGTRLTVL.

The table lists this clonotype with a few counts. A clone one base away is much larger, so this may be a read error. The chain is built from TRBV6-2 or TRBV6-3 and TRBJ2-5; 9 nucleotides match TRBD1. Per the germline V gene, CDR1 is MNHEY and CDR2 is SVGEGT. This CDR3 spans 13 amino acids. J was trimmed by 3 bases and V by 7 bases; bases with no gene match: 3. The CDR3 nucleotides read TGTGCCAGCACCCGGACAGGGGAAGAGACCCAGTACTTC. This encodes CASTRTGEETQYF.

This clonotype was seen many times. This sequence joins TRBV27 and TRBJ1-1, with unresolved D. The CDR3 sequence is 16 residues long. The germline V gene has CDR1 MNHEY and CDR2 SMNVEV (reference sequence). Trimming removed 2 bases from V and 0 bases from J, with 13 bases in between. The DNA of the CDR3 is TGTGCCAGCAGTTTAGGGAGGGAGTGGGTGAACACTGAAGCTTTCTTT. Protein product: CASSLGREWVNTEAFF.

This sequence joins TRBV11-2 and TRBJ2-1; TRBD2 aligns across 14 bases. Germline CDR1 reads SGHAT; CDR2 reads FQNNGV. The V gene end was trimmed by 3 bases and the J gene end by 4 bases; junction bases not matched to a gene: 11. The CDR3 totals 19 residues. The CDR3 reads CASSLTSGRAPGRYNEQFF. The CDR3 DNA sequence: TGTGCCAGCAGCTTGACTAGCGGGAGGGCCCCCGGTCGTTACAATGAGCAGTTCTTC. The complete variable domain, with remaining parts taken from reference TRBV11-2 and TRBJ2-1, reads EAGVAQSPRYKIIEKRQSVAFWCNPISGHATLYWYQQILGQGPKLLIQFQNNGVVDDSQLPKDRFSAERLKGVDSTLKIQPAKLEDSAVYLCASSLTSGRAPGRYNEQFFGPGTRLTVL.